In this sample, the clone carrying this T cell receptor (beta chain) turned up once. The antigen remains undetermined. This record belongs to a study of Ad26.COV2.S vaccination and SARS-CoV-2 variants. Background on the study: Ad26.COV2.S, an intramuscular injection, was given once or twice 56 days apart.

Regarding the study as a whole: Researchers cautioned that TCR breadth and depth analyses may have underestimated total T cell responses.

Using immunoSEQ multiplex PCR, the repertoire was profiled, and TCRdb retains in-frame clones only, with some absent. The sample contains hundreds of thousands of clones, around 84% of which appear only once. Stated treatment: 15 to 20 received Ad26.COV2.S at low or high dose, single or two shots; 5 received placebo; per-sample allocation not given. Sampling occurred on day 63 after the first vaccine or placebo injection. This CDR3 has 14 amino acids. CDR1 and CDR2 (germline): ENHRY, SYGVKD. The ends were cut back, 0 bases at V and 5 bases at J, with 10 bases in the middle. This sequence joins TRBV10-3 and TRBJ1-2; no definite D call. The clonotype comes from a person aged 18 to 59 who received the Ad26.COV2.S COVID-19 vaccine or a placebo. The starting material was peripheral blood, obtained in a trial of Ad26.COV2.S vaccine versus placebo. CDR3 in amino acids: CAISESTELYGYTF. DNA of the CDR3: TGTGCCATCAGTGAGTCGACTGAACTATATGGCTACACCTTC.